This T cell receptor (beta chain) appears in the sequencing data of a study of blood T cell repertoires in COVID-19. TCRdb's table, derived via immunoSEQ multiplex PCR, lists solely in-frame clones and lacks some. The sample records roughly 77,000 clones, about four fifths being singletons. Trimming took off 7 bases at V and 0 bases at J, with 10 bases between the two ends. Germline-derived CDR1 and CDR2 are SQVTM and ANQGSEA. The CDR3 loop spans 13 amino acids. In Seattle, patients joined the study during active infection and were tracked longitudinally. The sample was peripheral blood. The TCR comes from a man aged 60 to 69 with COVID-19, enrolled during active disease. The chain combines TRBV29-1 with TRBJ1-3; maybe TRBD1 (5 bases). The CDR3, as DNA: TGCAGCGCACAGGCTCTCTCTGGAAACACCATATATTTT. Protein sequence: CSAQALSGNTIYF.